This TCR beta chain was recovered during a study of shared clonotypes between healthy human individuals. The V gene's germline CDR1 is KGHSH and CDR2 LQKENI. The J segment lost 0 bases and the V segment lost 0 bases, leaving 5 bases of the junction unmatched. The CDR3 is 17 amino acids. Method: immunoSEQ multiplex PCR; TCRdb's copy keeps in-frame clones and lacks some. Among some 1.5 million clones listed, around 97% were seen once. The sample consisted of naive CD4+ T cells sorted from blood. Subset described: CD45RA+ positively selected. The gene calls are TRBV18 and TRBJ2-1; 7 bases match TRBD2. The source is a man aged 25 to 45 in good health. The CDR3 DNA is TGTGCCAGCTCACCACCGCGGGAGTACCGCTCCTACAATGAGCAGTTCTTC. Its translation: CASSPPREYRSYNEQFF.